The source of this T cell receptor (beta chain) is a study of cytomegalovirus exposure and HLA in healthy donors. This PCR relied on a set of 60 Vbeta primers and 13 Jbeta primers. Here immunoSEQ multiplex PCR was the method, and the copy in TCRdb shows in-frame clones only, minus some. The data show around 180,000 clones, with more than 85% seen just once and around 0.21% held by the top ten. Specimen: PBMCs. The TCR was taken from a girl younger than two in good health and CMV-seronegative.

CDR3 in amino acids: CASSQEGPLMNTEAFF. For the CDR3, the DNA is TGCGCCAGCAGCCAAGAGGGGCCGTTAATGAACACTGAAGCTTTCTTT. The chain carries TRBV4-1 and TRBJ1-1; maybe TRBD1 (5 bases). The length of the CDR3 is 16 residues. Germline V CDR1 and CDR2: MGHRA, YSYEKL. Trimming removed 0 bases at V and 0 bases at J, with 11 bases between.